The 30 T cell receptor beta chains given below trace back to one sample, sequenced in a study of tumor and adjacent non-tumor tissue in lung cancer. A modified ARM-PCR protocol with three rounds of nested PCR amplified TCRbeta. TCRdb redid the calling of the multiplex PCR reads with MiXCR, one entry per CDR3 protein. The sample has 220,000 or so distinct CDR3 sequences; 71% are singletons. The template was RNA from unsorted bulk tissue. The specimen sequenced was lung tumor tissue. The receptors here all came from a man between 60 and 75 years old with non-small cell lung cancer.

The gene calls are TRBV12-3 or TRBV12-4 and TRBJ2-3; D gene uncertain. Trimming stripped 7 bases from V and 9 bases from J, with 17 bases between. This CDR3 spans 13 amino acids. CDR3 residues: CASTPISRDTQYF. As DNA, the CDR3 is TGTGCCAGCACCCCCATTAGCAGAGACACGCAGTATTTT.

In regard to this clonotype: Because the CDR3 is missing its conserved closing phenylalanine or tryptophan, this is likely a read error. The chain carries TRBV29-1 and TRBJ1-5; TRBD1 is a possible D gene (5 bases). The CDR3 covers 13 residues. CDR1 and CDR2 (germline): SQVTM, ANQGSEA. The CDR3 loop reads CSVASGDNQPQHI. DNA for the CDR3: TGCAGTGTTGCCTCGGGGGACAATCAGCCCCAGCATATT.

This chain joins TRBV20-1 and TRBJ2-7; 10 nucleotides match TRBD2. The germline gives CDR1 DFQATT, CDR2 SNEGSKA (reference sequence). The CDR3 runs to 12 residues. The V segment lost 5 bases and the J segment 2 bases; nucleotides outside the gene matches: 0. The CDR3 coding sequence is TGCAGTGCTCTAGCGGGAGCCTACGAGCAGTACTTC. Translating it yields CSALAGAYEQYF.

Details on this clonotype: This could be a read error, since a much larger clone is one nucleotide away. CDR3 sequence reads: CVSTGVYNSPLHF. The CDR3 region has the DNA TGTGTCAGTACAGGGGTCTATAATTCACCCCTCCACTTT. This chain links TRBV12-3 or TRBV12-4 with TRBJ1-6; 7 nucleotides line up with TRBD1. The CDR3 is 13 amino acids.

This clonotype turned up a few times. The genes are TRBV4-2 and TRBJ2-5; the D call may be TRBD1 or TRBD2 (6 bases each). This CDR3 has 15 amino acids. The germline CDR1 and CDR2 sequences are LGHNA and YNFKEQ. V was clipped by 1 base and J by 5 bases, with 14 bases between them. CDR3 nucleotide sequence: TGTGCCAGCAGCCAAGGGGGGGCCAGCACGGAGACCCAGTACTTC. Translation gives CASSQGGASTETQYF.

This clonotype was observed a single time. The chain is built from TRBV20-1 and TRBJ2-5; 9 nucleotides align to TRBD2. Germline values: CDR1 DFQATT, CDR2 SNEGSKA (reference sequence). The junction had 5 bases not matched to a gene; V was cut back by 3 bases and J by 9 bases. This CDR3 contains 12 residues. CDR3 in DNA: TGCAGTGCTAGCGGGCGGGAGGGGGCCCAGTACTTC. Translation gives CSASGREGAQYF.

The chain combines TRBV4-1 with TRBJ1-6, with D possibly TRBD1 on 5 matching bases. The germline gives CDR1 MGHRA, CDR2 YSYEKL. V was shortened by 0 bases and J by 8 bases, with 14 bases between the two germline ends. This CDR3 is built from 16 residues. The CDR3 nucleotides read TGCGCCAGCAGCCAAGATGAGGGGAGGGCCGATTCACCCCTCCACTTT. It encodes CASSQDEGRADSPLHF.

This clonotype appeared many times. The rearrangement joins TRBV4-2 to TRBJ1-2, with D possibly TRBD1 on 5 matching bases. The germline V gene has CDR1 LGHNA and CDR2 YNFKEQ. Trimming took 0 bases from V and 2 from J, leaving 13 bases between them. The CDR3 loop spans 16 amino acids. The CDR3 sequence is CASSQDRAGNNYGYTF. CDR3 DNA: TGTGCCAGCAGCCAAGATCGCGCAGGGAACAACTATGGCTACACCTTC.

V and J are TRBV20-1 and TRBJ2-1; 13 nucleotides align to TRBD2. Germline values: CDR1 DFQATT, CDR2 SNEGSKA (reference sequence). This CDR3 spans 14 amino acids. The CDR3: CMATTSGRMDEQFF. CDR3 nucleotide sequence: TGCATGGCAACGACTAGCGGGAGGATGGATGAGCAGTTCTTC.

This clonotype showed up many times. The J gene is TRBJ1-1, the V gene TRBV12-3 or TRBV12-4, with 11 bases fitting TRBD1. The CDR3 contains 16 residues. Trimming removed 2 bases from V and 2 bases from J; junction bases left unmatched: 4. The CDR3 reads CASSLWTGGTNTEAFF. Here the CDR3 DNA reads TGTGCCAGCAGTTTATGGACAGGGGGCACTAACACTGAAGCTTTCTTT.

This chain connects TRBV20-1 to TRBJ1-4; 7 bases align to TRBD1. The V and J ends lost 5 bases and 2 bases, in that order; junction bases with no gene match: 11. This CDR3 comprises 16 residues. Germline CDR1 reads DFQATT; CDR2 reads SNEGSKA (reference sequence). This CDR3 reads CSAPRGGWGTNEKLFF. CDR3 sequence (DNA): TGCAGTGCTCCCAGGGGGGGGTGGGGGACTAATGAAAAACTGTTTTTT.

As for this clonotype: The missing conserved phenylalanine or tryptophan at the end of this CDR3 makes a read error likely. The rearrangement joins TRBV11-2 to TRBJ2-6; D possibly matches TRBD1 or TRBD2 (6 bases each). The germline CDR1 and CDR2 sequences are SGHAT and FQNNGV. CDR3 length: 18 amino acids. In nucleotides, the CDR3 is TGTGCCAGCAGTCCAACTAGCAGGGGAGCCACTGGGGCCAGCGTCCTGACTTCC. It specifies CASSPTSRGATGASVLTS.

For this clonotype: A much more abundant neighbour one base away suggests this may be a read error. The chain recombines TRBV12-3 or TRBV12-4 with TRBJ2-7, with no clear D. This CDR3 contains 13 residues. The CDR3 DNA reads TGTGCCAGCAGTAATCCCGAGGCCTACGAGCAGCACTTC. This translates into CASSNPEAYEQHF.

Regarding this clonotype: The CDR3 ends on some other residue instead of the conserved phenylalanine or tryptophan, so this is likely a read error. The chain couples TRBV11-2 to TRBJ1-6, with D hard to call. The germline V gene encodes CDR1 SGHAT and CDR2 FQNNGV. This CDR3 region has 17 residues. V dropped 5 bases and J dropped 11 bases, with 25 bases sitting between them. CDR3: CASSLYPTDAFKPPLHS. CDR3 coding DNA: TGTGCCAGCAGCCTATACCCCACGGACGCGTTTAAGCCACCCCTCCACTCT.

In the case of this clonotype: This clone may be a read error of a much larger clone one base away. The chain uses TRBV20-1 and TRBJ2-7, with unresolved D. The CDR3 has 12 residues. Germline V gene lookup returns CDR1 DFQATT and CDR2 SNEGSKA (reference sequence). CDR3 sequence (DNA): TGCAGTGTTAGAGATCAATCGTGGCAGTTGTACTTC. It specifies CSVRDQSWQLYF.

This sequence joins TRBV6-5 and TRBJ2-4; TRBD2 aligns across 7 bases. The CDR3 is 13 residues long. Trimming took 8 bases from V and 8 from J; bases not matched to a gene: 9. Per germline, CDR1 MNHEY and CDR2 SVGAGI. As DNA, the CDR3 is TGTGCCAGCGGTCCTCGGGGGGTGTACATTCAGTACTTC. It translates to CASGPRGVYIQYF.

In the case of this clonotype: Since a much larger clone is just one base distant, this may be a read error. V is TRBV6-5 and J is TRBJ1-3; 7 nucleotides match TRBD1. Germline V gene lookup returns CDR1 MNHEY and CDR2 SVGAGI. The CDR3 has 17 residues. The CDR3 DNA reads TGTGTCAGCAGTTACTCGTATCCGGGACAGACTGGAAACACCATATATTTT. Protein sequence: CVSSYSYPGQTGNTIYF.

This clonotype was seen a handful of times. The chain employs TRBV4-1 and TRBJ1-1; D possibly corresponds to TRBD1 (5 bases). CDR1 and CDR2 from the germline V gene are MGHRA and YSYEKL. V was pared by 2 bases and J by 0 bases, with 10 bases between. This CDR3 has 15 amino acids. The CDR3 region has the DNA TGCGCCAGCAGCCAAACGACAGTTATGAACACTGAAGCTTTCTTT. It yields the protein CASSQTTVMNTEAFF.

Concerning this clonotype itself: One junction end disagrees with the germline gene, perhaps due to a read error. The chain links TRBV20-1 to TRBJ2-1; D call uncertain. In germline, CDR1 is DFQATT, CDR2 SNEGSKA (reference sequence). This CDR3 has 13 residues. This CDR3 reads CSARDQTVNEQFF. The DNA of the CDR3 is TGCAGTGCTAGAGATCAAACCGTCAATGAACAGTTCTTC.

Comment on this clonotype: The conserved phenylalanine or tryptophan normally closing the CDR3 is absent here, so this likely arose from a read error. As DNA, the CDR3 is TGCAGTGTTAGGAGTTCGACTAGCGGGAGTTTGGACGAGCAGTACTAC. It specifies CSVRSSTSGSLDEQYY. This chain links TRBV20-1 with TRBJ2-7; 12 nucleotides line up with TRBD2. CDR3 length: 16 amino acids. V lost 7 bases to trimming and J lost 5 bases; unmatched junction nucleotides: 15. Germline loops: CDR1 DFQATT, CDR2 SNEGSKA (reference sequence).

This clonotype was recorded at least ten times. V gene TRBV11-3 combines with J gene TRBJ2-1; a possible D gene is TRBD2 (5 bases). This CDR3 is 13 amino acids long. The germline V gene encodes CDR1 SGHNT and CDR2 YENEEA. Trimming took off 8 bases at V and 4 bases at J, with 12 bases between the two ends. CDR3 nucleotides: TGTGCCAGCTCCAGCGGAGTGTACAATGAGCAGTTCTTC. It codes for CASSSGVYNEQFF.

In this sample, this clonotype turned up a few times. V and J are TRBV24-1 and TRBJ2-1, with D unclear. V shed 4 bases and J shed 7 bases, with 16 bases lying between them. Germline CDR1 is KGHDR and CDR2 is SFDVKD. This CDR3 region has 15 residues. The CDR3 here is CATSETDQSRNEQFF. In nucleotides, the CDR3 is TGTGCCACCAGTGAAACCGACCAGTCGAGGAATGAGCAGTTCTTC.

Ten or more counts support this clonotype. The gene calls are TRBV6-1 and TRBJ1-2, with D tentatively TRBD1 (5 bases). V lost 3 bases, J lost 0 bases, and 8 bases lay in between. CDR1 and CDR2 (germline): MNHNS, SASEGT. This CDR3 is 14 amino acids long. CDR3 amino acids: CASSEGQANYGYTF. CDR3 sequence (DNA): TGTGCCAGCAGTGAGGGGCAAGCTAACTATGGCTACACCTTC.

This chain uses TRBV12-3 or TRBV12-4 with TRBJ1-2; D uncertain. This CDR3 has 11 amino acids. CDR3 coding DNA: TGTACCACCCGGATAGGGCGGGTCTACACCTTC. It translates to CTTRIGRVYTF.

On this clonotype: The junction does not match germline at one end; this may be a read error. This sequence joins TRBV12-3 or TRBV12-4 and TRBJ1-1; 10 nucleotides line up with TRBD1. The CDR3 extends over 17 amino acids. The CDR3 sequence is CANSVTTTGGMNTDAFF. In DNA form, the CDR3 reads TGTGCCAACAGCGTAACTACGACAGGGGGCATGAACACTGATGCTTTCTTT.

With regard to this clonotype: Since a much larger clone is just one base distant, this may be a read error. The V gene is TRBV20-1, the J gene TRBJ1-4; 7 bases are shared with TRBD1. The CDR3 has 17 residues. Germline CDR1 and CDR2: DFQATT and SNEGSKA (reference sequence). CDR3 sequence reads: CSVRGAEQGTLLEKLFF. The DNA for the CDR3 is TGCAGTGTTAGAGGGGCGGAACAGGGGACCTTACTTGAAAAACTGTTTTTT.

Notes on this clonotype: Compared with germline, one end of the junction differs, possibly owing to a read error. The chain joins TRBV11-3 to TRBJ2-2, with TRBD2 matching 9 bases. The CDR3 extends over 16 amino acids. Germline V lookup: CDR1 SGHNT, CDR2 YENEEA. The CDR3 loop is CASSLVASGDTGEPFF. CDR3 DNA: TGTGCCAGCAGCCTAGTGGCTAGCGGGGACACCGGGGAGCCGTTTTTT.

The genes are TRBV6-6 and TRBJ2-5, with 13 bases lining up with TRBD2. The germline CDR1 and CDR2 sequences are MNHNY and SVGAGI (reference sequence). This CDR3 has 18 residues. The trim removed 2 bases at V and 1 base at J, leaving 7 bases unmatched. CDR3 in amino acids: CASSYPPLAGGFQETQYF. The CDR3 DNA is TGTGCCAGCAGTTACCCCCCACTAGCGGGGGGGTTCCAAGAGACCCAGTACTTC.

With respect to this clonotype: The missing conserved phenylalanine or tryptophan at the end of this CDR3 makes a read error likely. This chain joins TRBV20-1 and TRBJ2-5, with 11 bases identical to TRBD2. The tail of the sequence fits TRBJ2-7 better, so the J call may be wrong. CDR3 size: 15 residues. Germline values: CDR1 DFQATT, CDR2 SNEGSKA (reference sequence). CDR3 nucleotides: TGCAGTGCCCCCAGACCACTAGCGGGGGCATACGAGCAGTACTCC. Protein sequence: CSAPRPLAGAYEQYS.

Worth noting for this clonotype: Compared with germline, one end of the junction differs, possibly owing to a read error. The J gene is TRBJ2-1, the V gene TRBV30, with 14 nucleotides matching TRBD2. Germline-derived CDR1 and CDR2 are GTSNPN and SVGIG (reference sequence). This CDR3 spans 17 amino acids. CDR3 sequence reads: CAWRPKGLAGAWNEEFF. In nucleotides, the CDR3 is TGTGCCTGGAGGCCAAAGGGACTAGCGGGAGCATGGAATGAGGAGTTCTTC.